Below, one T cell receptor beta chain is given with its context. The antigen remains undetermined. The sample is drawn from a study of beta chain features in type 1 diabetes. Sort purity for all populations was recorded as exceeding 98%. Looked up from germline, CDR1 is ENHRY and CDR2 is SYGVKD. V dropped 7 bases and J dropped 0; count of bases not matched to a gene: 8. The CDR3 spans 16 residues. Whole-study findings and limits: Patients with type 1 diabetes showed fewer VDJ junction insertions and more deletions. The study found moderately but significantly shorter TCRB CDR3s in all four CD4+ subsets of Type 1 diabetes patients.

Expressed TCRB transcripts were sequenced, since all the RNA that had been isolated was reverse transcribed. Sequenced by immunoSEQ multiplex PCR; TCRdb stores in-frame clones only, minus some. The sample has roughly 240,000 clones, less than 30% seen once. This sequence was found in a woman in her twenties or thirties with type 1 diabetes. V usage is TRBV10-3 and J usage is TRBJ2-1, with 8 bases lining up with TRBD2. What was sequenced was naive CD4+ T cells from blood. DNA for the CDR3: TGTGCCATCAAGAGCGGGGGAGGTGCCTCCTACAATGAGCAGTTCTTC. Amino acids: CAIKSGGGASYNEQFF.